One T cell receptor (beta chain) is described in this entry. This CDR3 spans 14 amino acids. CDR1 and CDR2 from the germline V gene are MNHEY and SMNVEV (reference sequence). V dropped 6 bases and J dropped 4 bases, with 15 bases sitting between them. Authors' data handling: Amplification of reference gene primers was used by the study to estimate nucleated cell counts. Sequencing used immunoSEQ multiplex PCR; TCRdb keeps in-frame clones, though not all of them. That table gives V, J and clone size, and the DNA gave D and trimming. The sample comprises around 260,000 clones, about 89% of which are singletons, and approximately 1.5% rests with the top ten. This sample was included in a study of blood T cell repertoires in COVID-19. Study-level background: The origin of the acute and convalescent COVID-19 samples was the United States, Italy and Spain. PBMCs, B-cell-depleted T cells, or T cells were the source of the cDNA or gDNA that made up the material.

The sequenced material came from peripheral blood. The genes are TRBV27 and TRBJ1-2, with a possible D match to TRBD1 (5 bases). The clonotype was recovered from a woman in her forties who had recovered from COVID-19. Here the CDR3 DNA reads TGTGCCAGCAGACCCGGGGGAGGGCCCTATGGCTACACCTTC. Translated, it gives CASRPGGGPYGYTF.